The TCR beta chain described here comes from a study of blood T cell repertoires in COVID-19. Membership in each cohort depended on participant-reported clinical history. Per the original data handling: Scientists estimated how many nucleated cells there were by amplifying reference gene primers. Sequencing was performed with immunoSEQ multiplex PCR; in TCRdb, only in-frame clones are kept and a portion is missing. D and trimming come from the DNA, and the V and J calls and clone size come from that table. The sample contains 490,000 or so clones, around nine tenths of which appear only once. The V end was cut by 7 bases, the J end by 3 bases, with 19 bases between. Germline-derived CDR1 and CDR2 are PRHDT and FYEKMQ (reference sequence). This CDR3 is 16 amino acids long.

The specimen sequenced was PBMCs or T cells enriched from blood (not recorded which). The chain recombines TRBV13 with TRBJ2-1; possibly TRBD2 for D (7 bases). The TCR sequence derives from a middle-aged woman who had recovered from COVID-19. CDR3 sequence reads: CASTGGRLADYNEQFF. DNA for the CDR3: TGTGCCAGCACGGGGGGCAGGCTAGCGGACTACAATGAGCAGTTCTTC.